Below are 15 T cell receptor beta chains sequenced from a single sample in a study of shared clonotypes between healthy human individuals. The assay was immunoSEQ multiplex PCR, and TCRdb's table has in-frame clones only and misses some. The sample consists of some 1.5 million clones, 95% to 97% of them appearing once. Sequencing was carried out using naive CD4+ T cells sorted from blood. Subset of the sample: CD45RA+ positively selected. The receptors were sampled from a man aged 25 to 40 in good health.

V and J are TRBV28 and TRBJ2-7; 7 nucleotides agree with TRBD1. The CDR3 loop spans 14 amino acids. With 2 bases clipped from V and 3 bases from J, the junction kept 4 bases outside the gene matches. The V gene's germline CDR1 is MDHEN and CDR2 SYDVKM. The CDR3 spells CASSLGTAVYEQYF. The CDR3 coding sequence is TGTGCCAGCAGTTTAGGGACAGCAGTCTACGAGCAGTACTTC.

CDR3 amino acids: CASSHPRAENTEAFF. The CDR3 DNA is TGCGCCAGCAGCCACCCCAGGGCGGAAAACACTGAAGCTTTCTTT. The genes are TRBV4-1 and TRBJ1-1, with TRBD1 as a possible D gene (5 bases). The CDR3 runs to 15 residues. The germline CDR1 and CDR2 sequences are MGHRA and YSYEKL. V was cut by 3 bases and J by 2 bases, with 13 bases left in between.

The CDR3 region is CASSPEREVGYNEQFF. CDR3 coding DNA: TGTGCCAGCAGCCCCGAGCGGGAGGTAGGGTACAATGAGCAGTTCTTC. The chain employs TRBV7-6 and TRBJ2-1; 9 nucleotides match TRBD2. The V segment lost 5 bases and the J segment 4 bases; nucleotides outside the gene matches: 9. CDR3 length equals 16 residues. CDR1 and CDR2 (germline): SGHVS, FNYEAQ.

The chain uses TRBV7-9 and TRBJ2-6; TRBD1 is a possible D gene (5 bases). The V gene lost 0 bases and the J gene lost 0 bases, with 9 bases spanning the gap. CDR3 length equals 17 residues. Germline lookup yields CDR1 SEHNR and CDR2 FQNEAQ (reference sequence). CDR3 nucleotides: TGTGCCAGCAGCTTAGCCCAGGGTAGCTCTGGGGCCAACGTCCTGACTTTC. Its translation: CASSLAQGSSGANVLTF.

The J gene is TRBJ2-1, the V gene TRBV11-2, with 11 bases identical to TRBD2. Germline V CDR1 and CDR2: SGHAT, FQNNGV. The trim removed 5 bases at V and 10 bases at J, leaving 13 bases unmatched. This CDR3 contains 16 residues. The CDR3 nucleotides read TGTGCCAGCAGCCCGCTAGCGGGAGGCCATAGGTGGGAGCAGTTCTTC. It codes for CASSPLAGGHRWEQFF.

The J gene is TRBJ2-3, the V gene TRBV6-5; the D gene is possibly TRBD2 (6 bases). The ends were cut back, 4 bases at V and 2 bases at J, with 16 bases in the middle. The CDR3 sequence is 16 residues long. In germline, CDR1 is MNHEY, CDR2 SVGAGI. CDR3 coding DNA: TGTGCCAGCAGTTTCCGCTTCTGGGAGGCCACAGATACGCAGTATTTT. This gives the protein CASSFRFWEATDTQYF.

The rearrangement links TRBV2 to TRBJ1-1; TRBD1 might be the D (5 bases). The V end lost 3 bases, the J end lost 0 bases, and 8 bases lay between the germline ends. The germline gives CDR1 SNHLY, CDR2 FYNNEI. CDR3 length equals 14 residues. The CDR3 nucleotides read TGTGCCAGCAGTGAGGTGGGGCTGAACACTGAAGCTTTCTTT. This encodes CASSEVGLNTEAFF.

Written as DNA, the CDR3 is TGTGCCAGCAGCGCTATGGACGGCTACACCTTC. Residues: CASSAMDGYTF. The chain is built from TRBV2 and TRBJ1-2; no definite D call. The V end was cut by 6 bases, the J end by 8 bases, with 10 bases between. Germline loops: CDR1 SNHLY, CDR2 FYNNEI. This CDR3 has 11 amino acids. The complete variable domain, with remaining parts taken from reference TRBV2 and TRBJ1-2, reads EPEVTQTPSHQVTQMGQEVILRCVPISNHLYFYWYRQILGQKVEFLVSFYNNEISEKSEIFDDQFSVERPDGSNFTLKIRSTKLEDSAMYFCASSAMDGYTFGSGTRLTVV.

With regard to this clone: At the DNA level, this CDR3 is encoded by other sequences in the same sample as well. V gene TRBV19 combines with J gene TRBJ1-5; D uncertain. The germline gives CDR1 LNHDA, CDR2 SQIVND (reference sequence). V lost 3 bases and J lost 0, with 6 bases in between. The CDR3 has 14 amino acids. CDR3 residues: CASSIVSSNQPQHF. In nucleotides, the CDR3 is TGTGCCAGTAGTATCGTCAGTAGCAATCAGCCCCAGCATTTT.

V is TRBV5-6 and J is TRBJ2-4; D unresolved. The CDR3 runs to 17 residues. The V and J ends lost 0 bases and 0 bases respectively, with 13 bases between them. CDR1 is SGHDT, CDR2 YYEEEE, per germline. CDR3 sequence (DNA): TGTGCCAGCAGCTTGGTTGGCACTCCTAGAGCCAAAAACATTCAGTACTTC. Residues: CASSLVGTPRAKNIQYF.

The chain joins TRBV7-3 to TRBJ2-1; 7 positions match TRBD2. With 3 bases clipped from V and 7 bases from J, the junction kept 6 bases outside the gene matches. The CDR3 runs to 14 residues. The germline V gene encodes CDR1 SGHTA and CDR2 FQGTGA. CDR3 bases: TGTGCCAGCAGCTTGGGCGGGAGTCAAAATGAGCAGTTCTTC. This sequence encodes CASSLGGSQNEQFF. Using reference TRBV7-3 and TRBJ2-1 for the parts outside the CDR3, the full variable domain is GAGVSQTPSNKVTEKGKYVELRCDPISGHTALYWYRQSLGQGPEFLIYFQGTGAADDSGLPNDRFFAVRPEGSVSTLKIQRTERGDSAVYLCASSLGGSQNEQFFGPGTRLTVL.

The chain employs TRBV18 and TRBJ1-1, with 11 bases matching TRBD1. This CDR3 is built from 14 residues. V shed 5 bases, J shed 7 bases, and the junction held 6 bases outside the gene matches. The germline gives CDR1 KGHSH, CDR2 LQKENI. DNA of the CDR3: TGTGCCAGCTCATTAACCGGGACAGGGGGTGAAGCTTTCTTT. It translates to CASSLTGTGGEAFF. Using reference TRBV18 and TRBJ1-1 for the parts outside the CDR3, the full variable domain is NAGVMQNPRHLVRRRGQEARLRCSPMKGHSHVYWYRQLPEEGLKFMVYLQKENIIDESGMPKERFSAEFPKEGPSILRIQQVVRGDSAAYFCASSLTGTGGEAFFGQGTRLTVV.

The rearrangement joins TRBV28 to TRBJ1-5; unclear D gene. Germline assignment: CDR1 MDHEN and CDR2 SYDVKM. The CDR3 has 14 residues. Trimming removed 7 bases at V and 1 base at J, with 11 bases between. Here the CDR3 DNA reads TGTGCCAGCACCCTCCTGGGGAGCAATCAGCCCCAGCATTTT. Translated, it gives CASTLLGSNQPQHF.

The V gene is TRBV28, the J gene TRBJ1-2; D not resolved. The CDR3 is 15 amino acids. Germline CDR1 and CDR2: MDHEN and SYDVKM. The V end lost 2 bases, the J end lost 4 bases, and 14 bases lay between the germline ends. The CDR3 DNA is TGTGCCAGCAGTTTAGGGGTGGCGACTAGCTATGGCTACACCTTC. Its translation is CASSLGVATSYGYTF.

The rearrangement uses TRBV11-2 and TRBJ2-3; TRBD2 agrees at 12 bases. Trimming took 4 bases from V and 1 from J; bases not matched to a gene: 3. CDR1 is SGHAT, CDR2 FQNNGV, per germline. The CDR3 totals 16 residues. The CDR3 sequence: CASSSGLAGGTDTQYF. The CDR3 coding sequence is TGTGCCAGCAGCTCGGGACTAGCGGGTGGCACAGATACGCAGTATTTT.